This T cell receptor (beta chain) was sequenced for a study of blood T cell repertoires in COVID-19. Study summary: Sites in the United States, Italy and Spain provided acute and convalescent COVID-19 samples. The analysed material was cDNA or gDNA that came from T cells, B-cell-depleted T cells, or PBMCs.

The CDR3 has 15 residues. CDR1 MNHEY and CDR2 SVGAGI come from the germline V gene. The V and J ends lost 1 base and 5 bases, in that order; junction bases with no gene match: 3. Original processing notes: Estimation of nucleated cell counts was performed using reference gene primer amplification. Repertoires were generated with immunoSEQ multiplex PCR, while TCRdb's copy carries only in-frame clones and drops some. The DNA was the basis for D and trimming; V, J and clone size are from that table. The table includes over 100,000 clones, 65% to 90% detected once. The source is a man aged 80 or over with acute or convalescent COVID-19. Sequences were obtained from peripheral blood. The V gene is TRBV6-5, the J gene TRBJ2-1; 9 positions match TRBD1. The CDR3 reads CASSYFGQGNNEQFF. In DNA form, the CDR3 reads TGTGCCAGCAGTTACTTTGGACAGGGGAACAATGAGCAGTTCTTC.